The next 25 T cell receptor beta chains were all read from a single sample in a study of blood T cell repertoires in COVID-19. The method was immunoSEQ multiplex PCR; TCRdb's version includes in-frame clones alone and lacks a portion of them. Seen here are 35,000 to 45,000 clones, over 80% observed once, and the top ten hold 5.4%. The sample was peripheral blood. These receptors all stem from a man in his fifties or sixties with active COVID-19.

This clone was observed once. The chain recombines TRBV15 with TRBJ1-4; maybe TRBD1 (6 bases). V was trimmed by 2 bases and J by 7 bases, leaving 11 bases between them. The CDR3 consists of 14 residues. Germline assignment: CDR1 LNHNV and CDR2 YYDKDF (reference sequence). CDR3 loop: CATSRQGQREKLFF. In DNA, the CDR3 is TGTGCCACCAGCAGACAAGGACAGCGTGAAAAACTGTTTTTT.

This clone was recorded only once. This chain connects TRBV18 to TRBJ1-5; 8 bases line up with TRBD1. V shed 3 bases, J shed 4 bases, and the junction held 5 bases outside the gene matches. Germline V gene sequence: CDR1 KGHSH, CDR2 LQKENI. The CDR3 runs 15 residues. The CDR3 loop is CASSPGTGGNQPQHF. In DNA, the CDR3 is TGTGCCAGCTCACCTGGGACAGGAGGGAATCAGCCCCAGCATTTT.

The chain carries TRBV5-6 and TRBJ2-5; 7 nucleotides match TRBD1. The V segment lost 4 bases and the J segment 4 bases; nucleotides outside the gene matches: 7. This CDR3 comprises 14 residues. Per germline, CDR1 SGHDT and CDR2 YYEEEE. As DNA, the CDR3 is TGTGCCAGCAGCAGGGACAGTTTAGGAGAGACCCAGTACTTC. It yields the protein CASSRDSLGETQYF. The full variable domain, its missing parts supplied by reference TRBV5-6 and TRBJ2-5, is DAGVTQSPTHLIKTRGQQVTLRCSPKSGHDTVSWYQQALGQGPQFIFQYYEEEERQRGNFPDRFSGHQFPNYSSELNVNALLLGDSALYLCASSRDSLGETQYFGPGTRLLVL.

This sequence joins TRBV5-1 and TRBJ2-1, with 10 nucleotides matching TRBD2. This CDR3 has 14 amino acids. V lost 0 bases, J lost 9 bases, and 3 bases stayed unmatched. Germline V gives CDR1 SGHRS, CDR2 YFSETQ. The CDR3 nucleotides read TGCGCCAGCAGCTTGGCTAGCGGGAGCCGTGAGCAGTTCTTC. It translates to CASSLASGSREQFF.

This clone came up a few times. The V gene is TRBV7-8, the J gene TRBJ2-1; 8 bases align to TRBD2. Germline V lookup: CDR1 SGHVS, CDR2 FQNEAQ. The CDR3 is made up of 16 amino acids. V shed 4 bases and J 6 bases; nucleotides not matched to a gene: 11. The chain's CDR3 is CASSSGGRSIGNEQFF. CDR3 DNA sequence: TGTGCCAGCAGCTCTGGCGGGAGGAGTATTGGCAATGAGCAGTTCTTC. Together with reference TRBV7-8 and TRBJ2-1, the CDR3 gives the full variable domain: GAGVSQSPRYKVAKRGQDVALRCDPISGHVSLFWYQQALGQGPEFLTYFQNEAQLDKSGLPSDRFFAERPEGSVSTLKIQRTQQEDSAVYLCASSSGGRSIGNEQFFGPGTRLTVL.

The J gene is TRBJ2-7, the V gene TRBV23-1; 7 bases align to TRBD1. TRBV23-1 qualifies as an ORF whose function is uncertain. The junction had 10 bases not matched to a gene; V was cut back by 3 bases and J by 2 bases. The CDR3 extends over 16 amino acids. CDR3 sequence reads: CASSHGTGVKAYEQYF. In DNA, the CDR3 is TGCGCCAGCAGTCACGGAACAGGGGTAAAGGCCTACGAGCAGTACTTC.

This chain uses TRBV14 with TRBJ2-3; D gene ambiguous. Germline V gene data show CDR1 as SGHDN and CDR2 as FVKESK. With 4 bases removed from V and 8 bases from J, the gap between germline ends came to 10 bases. The CDR3 has 12 amino acids. The CDR3 DNA reads as TGTGCCAGCAGCCTGCCAACGGGTACGCAGTATTTT. The encoded protein is CASSLPTGTQYF.

The chain uses TRBV10-3 and TRBJ2-7; D gene unclear. The V and J ends lost 0 bases and 6 bases respectively, with 3 bases between them. Looked up from germline, CDR1 is ENHRY and CDR2 is SYGVKD. The CDR3 totals 11 residues. The CDR3 nucleotides read TGTGCCATCAGTGAGTCCGGCGAGCAGTACTTC. This codes for CAISESGEQYF.

The V gene is TRBV7-2, the J gene TRBJ2-1; D call uncertain. V was clipped by 2 bases and J by 15 bases, with 14 bases between them. The CDR3 consists of 12 residues. Looked up from germline, CDR1 is SGHTA and CDR2 is FQGNSA. The CDR3 loop is CASSLSALERFF. Here the CDR3 DNA reads TGTGCCAGCAGCTTATCAGCGCTCGAGAGGTTCTTC.

The chain links TRBV7-8 to TRBJ2-7; D is perhaps TRBD1 (7 bases). This CDR3 spans 16 amino acids. Germline loops: CDR1 SGHVS, CDR2 FQNEAQ. The V end lost 4 bases, the J end lost 0 bases, and 16 bases lay between the germline ends. CDR3 loop: CASSSGGLASSYEQYF. The CDR3 bases are TGTGCCAGCAGCTCAGGGGGGCTAGCCAGCTCCTACGAGCAGTACTTC.

The chain has TRBV9 and TRBJ1-1; TRBD1 matches 7 bases. V gave up 4 bases and J gave up 4 bases; unmatched junction bases: 7. Germline CDR1 SGDLS, CDR2 YYNGEE. The CDR3 length is 14 residues. CDR3 sequence (DNA): TGTGCCAGCAGCCCCAACCCAGGGGGCACTGAAGCTTTCTTT. It yields the protein CASSPNPGGTEAFF.

V is TRBV5-1 and J is TRBJ2-1, with a tentative D call TRBD2 (6 bases). The CDR3 has 15 residues. The V gene's germline CDR1 is SGHRS and CDR2 YFSETQ. V lost 3 bases and J lost 10, with 20 bases in between. CDR3 sequence reads: CASSYPPGEIGEQFF. The CDR3 DNA reads as TGCGCCAGCAGCTACCCTCCGGGGGAGATCGGAGAGCAGTTCTTC.

The V call is TRBV5-1, the J call TRBJ2-3, with 14 bases lining up with TRBD2. The V gene end was trimmed by 0 bases and the J gene end by 4 bases; junction bases not matched to a gene: 4. The CDR3 spans 17 residues. CDR1 is SGHRS and CDR2 is YFSETQ in the germline V gene. The CDR3 nucleotides read TGCGCCAGCAGCTTGGTGGGACTAGCGGGGGTGGCAGATACGCAGTATTTT. Protein product: CASSLVGLAGVADTQYF.

The gene calls are TRBV27 and TRBJ2-5; 10 bases are a match to TRBD1. Per the germline V gene, CDR1 is MNHEY and CDR2 is SMNVEV (reference sequence). V lost 5 bases to trimming and J lost 2 bases; unmatched junction nucleotides: 20. CDR3 length: 20 amino acids. CDR3 region: CASSPWDRGGLAVRQETQYF. CDR3 DNA sequence: TGTGCCAGCAGTCCGTGGGACAGGGGTGGGCTAGCGGTGAGACAAGAGACCCAGTACTTC.

The CDR3 coding sequence is TGTGTCAAAGAAACAGGGATTCGGCAGCCCCAGCATTTT. This sequence encodes CVKETGIRQPQHF. V is TRBV24-1 and J is TRBJ1-5; TRBD1 is a possible D gene (6 bases). Germline-derived CDR1 and CDR2 are KGHDR and SFDVKD. The CDR3 runs 13 residues.

This clone was seen only once. The J gene is TRBJ1-2, the V gene TRBV11-3, with TRBD1 as a possible D gene (5 bases). The V end was cut by 5 bases, the J end by 4 bases, with 8 bases between. The CDR3 runs 12 residues. The germline CDR1 and CDR2 sequences are SGHNT and YENEEA. CDR3 protein: CASSQGLYGYTF. In nucleotides, the CDR3 is TGTGCCAGCAGCCAGGGACTCTATGGCTACACCTTC.

This sequence joins TRBV5-1 and TRBJ2-5; D remains unclear. Germline values: CDR1 SGHRS, CDR2 YFSETQ. Between the trimmed V and J ends, which lost 0 bases and 4 bases, there was a span of 13 bases. The CDR3 runs 15 residues. This chain's CDR3 is CASSLAGVKRETQYF. CDR3 nucleotide sequence: TGCGCCAGCAGCTTGGCCGGAGTAAAAAGAGAGACCCAGTACTTC.

This clone was counted between two and nine times. The CDR3 protein is CASSSLTGELFF. The CDR3 coding sequence is TGTGCCAGCAGCTCCCTCACCGGGGAGCTGTTTTTT. V usage is TRBV27 and J usage is TRBJ2-2, with unresolved D. This CDR3 comprises 12 residues. CDR1 is MNHEY, CDR2 SMNVEV, per germline (reference sequence). V gave up 6 bases and J gave up 4 bases, with 6 bases separating them.

This clone was found once. The chain is built from TRBV6-6 and TRBJ1-2; maybe TRBD1 (5 bases). V lost 6 bases and J 7 bases, leaving 15 bases between the germline ends. The CDR3 loop spans 13 amino acids. The germline gives CDR1 MNHNY, CDR2 SVGAGI (reference sequence). CDR3 sequence (DNA): TGTGCCAGCAGAACGGGGGGAATGGGTGGCTACACCTTC. This codes for CASRTGGMGGYTF.

The chain carries TRBV7-2 and TRBJ2-5; 8 bases match TRBD2. V was clipped by 5 bases and J by 5 bases; unmatched bases: 10. Germline V gene lookup returns CDR1 SGHTA and CDR2 FQGNSA. The CDR3 contains 15 residues. The CDR3 coding sequence is TGTGCCAGCAGCCCCGGGAGCGGGGGAGGGGAGACCCAGTACTTC. Residues: CASSPGSGGGETQYF.

This clone was picked up many times. The chain uses TRBV6-5 and TRBJ1-1, with D unclear. The V gene's germline CDR1 is MNHEY and CDR2 SVGAGI. The CDR3 spans 13 residues. Trimming took off 10 bases at V and 5 bases at J, with 17 bases between the two ends. This CDR3 is CATAGRFGTEAFF. DNA for the CDR3: TGTGCCACTGCGGGGAGGTTCGGGACTGAAGCTTTCTTT.

The chain is built from TRBV7-3 and TRBJ2-5; D is unresolved. CDR3 length: 13 amino acids. Trimming took off 2 bases at V and 5 bases at J, with 9 bases between the two ends. Germline loops: CDR1 SGHTA, CDR2 FQGTGA. In DNA form, the CDR3 reads TGTGCCAGCAGCTTAGGGCCTTTTGAGACCCAGTACTTC. Translated: CASSLGPFETQYF.

The chain recombines TRBV27 with TRBJ2-3, with TRBD2 identical over 10 bases. Per germline, CDR1 MNHEY and CDR2 SMNVEV (reference sequence). This CDR3 has 16 residues. J lost 1 base, V lost 6 bases, and 7 bases had no gene match. The CDR3 region is CASRGAGGPRTDTQYF. CDR3 DNA: TGTGCCAGCAGGGGAGCGGGGGGGCCACGCACAGATACGCAGTATTTT.

This clone was recorded once. The CDR3 coding sequence is TGTGCCAGCAGCCAAGATCGGCAAAGGGGCTACAATGAGCAGTTCTTC. Translated, it gives CASSQDRQRGYNEQFF. The V gene is TRBV14, the J gene TRBJ2-1; D is perhaps TRBD1 (5 bases). CDR3 size: 16 residues. Germline V gives CDR1 SGHDN, CDR2 FVKESK. Trimming took 0 bases from V and 3 from J, leaving 12 bases between them.

The chain uses TRBV2 and TRBJ2-5, with 10 bases identical to TRBD1. After removal of 5 bases from V and 4 bases from J, the junction contained 10 bases not matched to a gene. The CDR3 spans 16 residues. CDR1 SNHLY and CDR2 FYNNEI come from the germline V gene. The CDR3 sequence is CASSQRTGGVGETQYF. The CDR3 DNA sequence: TGTGCCAGCAGTCAACGGACAGGGGGGGTCGGAGAGACCCAGTACTTC.